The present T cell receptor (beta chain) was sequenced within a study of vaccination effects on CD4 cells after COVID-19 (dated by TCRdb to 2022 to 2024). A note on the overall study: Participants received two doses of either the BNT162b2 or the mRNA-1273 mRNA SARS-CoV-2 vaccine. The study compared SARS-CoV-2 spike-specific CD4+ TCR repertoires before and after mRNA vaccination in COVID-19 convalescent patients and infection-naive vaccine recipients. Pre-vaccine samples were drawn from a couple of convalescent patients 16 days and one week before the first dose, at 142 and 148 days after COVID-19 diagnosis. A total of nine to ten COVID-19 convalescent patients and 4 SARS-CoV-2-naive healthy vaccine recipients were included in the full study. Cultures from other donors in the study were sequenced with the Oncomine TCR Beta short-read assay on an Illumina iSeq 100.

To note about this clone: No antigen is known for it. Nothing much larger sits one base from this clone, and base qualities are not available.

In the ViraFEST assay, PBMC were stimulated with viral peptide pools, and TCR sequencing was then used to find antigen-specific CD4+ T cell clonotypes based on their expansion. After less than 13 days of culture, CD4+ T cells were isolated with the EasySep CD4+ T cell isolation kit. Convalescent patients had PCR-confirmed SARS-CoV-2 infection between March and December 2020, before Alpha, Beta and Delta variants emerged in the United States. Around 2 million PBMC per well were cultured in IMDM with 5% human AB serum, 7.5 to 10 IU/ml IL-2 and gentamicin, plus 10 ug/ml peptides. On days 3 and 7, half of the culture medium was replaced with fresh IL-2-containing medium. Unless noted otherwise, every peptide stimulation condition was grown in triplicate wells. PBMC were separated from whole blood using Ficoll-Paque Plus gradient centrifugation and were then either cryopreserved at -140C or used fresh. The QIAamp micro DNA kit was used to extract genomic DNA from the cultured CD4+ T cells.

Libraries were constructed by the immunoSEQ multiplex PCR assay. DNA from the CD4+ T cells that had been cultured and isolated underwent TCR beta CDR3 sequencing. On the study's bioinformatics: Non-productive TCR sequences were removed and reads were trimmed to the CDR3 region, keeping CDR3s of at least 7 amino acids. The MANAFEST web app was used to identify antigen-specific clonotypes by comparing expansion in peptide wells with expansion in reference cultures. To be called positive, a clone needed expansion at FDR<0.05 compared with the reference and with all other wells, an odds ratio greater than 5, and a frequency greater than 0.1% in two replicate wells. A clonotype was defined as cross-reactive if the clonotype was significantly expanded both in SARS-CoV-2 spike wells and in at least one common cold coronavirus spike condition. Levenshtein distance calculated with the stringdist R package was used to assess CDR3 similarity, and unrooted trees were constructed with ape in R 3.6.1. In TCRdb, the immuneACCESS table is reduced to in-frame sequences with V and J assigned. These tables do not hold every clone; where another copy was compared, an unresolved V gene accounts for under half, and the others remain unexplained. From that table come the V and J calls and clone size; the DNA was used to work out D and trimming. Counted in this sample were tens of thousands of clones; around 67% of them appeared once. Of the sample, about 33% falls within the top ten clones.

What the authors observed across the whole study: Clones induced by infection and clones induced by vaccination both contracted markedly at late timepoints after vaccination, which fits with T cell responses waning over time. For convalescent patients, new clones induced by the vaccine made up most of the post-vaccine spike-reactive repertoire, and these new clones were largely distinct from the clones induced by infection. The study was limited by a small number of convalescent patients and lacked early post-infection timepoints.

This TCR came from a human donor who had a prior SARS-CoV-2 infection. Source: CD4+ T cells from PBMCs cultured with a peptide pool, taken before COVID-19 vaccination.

The DNA sequence follows: TGTGCCAGCAGCACCCGGGACAGGGCGTTCTCTGGCTACACCTTC. Translated, it reads CASSTRDRAFSGYTF. This chain is built from TRBV3-1 (or the pseudogene TRBV3-2) and TRBJ1-2, with TRBD1 matching 9 junction bases. For this chain, trimming is 5 bases at the V end and 7 bases at the J end, and the number of junction bases without a gene match is 11. The CDR3, cysteine through phenylalanine, is 15 amino acids long. The CDR3 DNA has 45 bases and is translated from base 1. According to the germline V gene (reference sequence), CDR1 reads LGHDT and CDR2 reads YNNKEL.